The present entry profiles one T cell receptor (beta chain) with its context. Its specificity is not known. The data were taken from a study of post-analysis software for immune sequencing data. Broader study findings: There were roughly five TRBV segments more frequent in patients than controls, and TRBV5-6, TRBV5-1 and TRBV20-1 were among them.

This CDR3 is built from 16 residues. The V gene end was trimmed by 6 bases and the J gene end by 0 bases; junction bases not matched to a gene: 5. The germline CDR1 and CDR2 sequences are MDHEN and SYDVKM. Unique molecular identifiers were built into the TCR beta cDNA libraries. TCRdb processed the PCR reads anew with MiXCR; each CDR3 protein has one entry. The sample gives 350,000 to 450,000 distinct CDR3 sequences, about a third of which show up once; roughly 13% is in the top ten. Material: blood. This TCR was recovered from a girl aged 5 to 17 with multiple sclerosis. V usage is TRBV28 and J usage is TRBJ1-2; TRBD1 matches 12 bases. CDR3 in amino acids: CASRRDRGQANYGYTF. The CDR3 DNA is TGTGCCAGCAGAAGGGACAGGGGGCAGGCTAACTATGGCTACACCTTC.